This is a list of T cell receptor beta chains from one sample in a study of CD8 T cells in Susac syndrome. MiXCR, applied by TCRdb to the immunoSEQ multiplex PCR reads, yields one record per CDR3 protein. This table has about 180,000 distinct CDR3 sequences, 95% appearing once. The material sequenced was CD4+ T cells from PBMCs. These receptors came from a human donor with multiple sclerosis. CDR3s include the opening cysteine and the closing phenylalanine or tryptophan. Fields, in order: D gene, clone size, V gene, J gene, CDR3 protein, CDR3 DNA. D genes are given only for firm matches. The listing skips clone size in some rows; elsewhere it reads once, few, many or a size class.

>TRBD1|.|TRBV3-1|TRBJ2-2
CASSPLGQGVTGELFF
TGTGCCAGCAGCCCACTGGGACAGGGGGTTACCGGGGAGCTGTTTTTT
>.|.|TRBV2|TRBJ2-7
CASLPRRDTQAYEQYF
TGTGCCAGCCTCCCCCGACGGGACACCCAAGCCTACGAGCAGTACTTC
>TRBD2|.|TRBV13|TRBJ2-7
CASSLSTSGGYEQYF
TGTGCCAGCAGCTTATCGACTAGCGGGGGCTACGAGCAGTACTTC
>.|.|TRBV6-2/TRBV6-3|TRBJ2-7
CASKNNGNIGYEQYF
TGTGCCAGCAAAAACAACGGGAACATTGGCTACGAGCAGTACTTC
>TRBD1|.|TRBV24-1|TRBJ2-5
CATSDIGTGMETQYF
TGTGCCACCAGTGATATTGGGACAGGGATGGAGACCCAGTACTTC
>TRBD1|.|TRBV5-1|TRBJ2-3
CASSLAGQGPDTQYF
TGCGCCAGCAGCTTGGCGGGACAGGGGCCAGATACGCAGTATTTT
>.|.|TRBV7-3|TRBJ1-6
CASSLGGGDSPLHF
TGTGCCAGCAGCTTAGGGGGTGGCGATTCACCCCTCCACTTT
>TRBD1|.|TRBV7-9|TRBJ1-1
CASSTLDRANTEAFF
TGTGCCAGCAGCACCCTAGACAGGGCGAACACTGAAGCTTTCTTT
>.|once|TRBV18|TRBJ2-7
CASSPTPGEYEQYF
TGTGCCAGCTCACCAACTCCAGGGGAGTACGAGCAGTACTTC
>TRBD1|.|TRBV3-1|TRBJ2-3
CASSQRGPPADTQYF
TGTGCCAGCAGCCAAAGGGGGCCCCCGGCAGATACGCAGTATTTT
>.|.|TRBV7-2|TRBJ1-2
CASSLPRQEFYGYTF
TGTGCCAGCAGCTTACCACGCCAGGAGTTCTATGGCTACACCTTC
>TRBD1|.|TRBV5-6|TRBJ2-7
CASSYRTGWPYEQYF
TGTGCCAGCAGCTACCGGACAGGGTGGCCCTACGAGCAGTACTTC
>.|.|TRBV7-8|TRBJ1-4
CASSLQRQSVLFF
TGTGCCAGCAGCCTCCAACGACAGTCCGTTCTGTTTTTT
>TRBD2|.|TRBV30|TRBJ2-1
CAWTVWLAGPPTTYNEQFF
TGTGCCTGGACGGTTTGGCTAGCGGGCCCTCCGACCACCTACAATGAGCAGTTCTTC
>TRBD2|.|TRBV28|TRBJ2-1
CASSRGGGTLDEQFF
TGTGCCAGCAGCCGGGGCGGGGGTACTCTGGATGAGCAGTTCTTC
>.|.|TRBV7-3|TRBJ1-2
CASSFGGHYGYTF
TGTGCCAGCAGCTTCGGGGGACACTATGGCTACACCTTC
>TRBD1|once|TRBV6-6|TRBJ2-5
CASSTGTGVGETQYF
TGTGCCAGCAGTACGGGGACAGGGGTCGGGGAGACCCAGTACTTC
>.|.|TRBV3-1|TRBJ2-4
CASSHSLLKNIQYF
TGTGCCAGCAGCCATTCCCTCCTCAAAAACATTCAGTACTTC
>TRBD2|.|TRBV15|TRBJ2-4
CATSRDPLAGNIQYF
TGTGCCACCAGCAGAGATCCACTAGCGGGAAACATTCAGTACTTC
>TRBD1|.|TRBV20-1|TRBJ2-7
CSARDGTGPYEQYF
TGCAGTGCTAGAGATGGGACAGGACCTTACGAGCAGTACTTC
>.|once|TRBV6-5|TRBJ1-2
CASSYSSHDGYTF
TGTGCCAGCAGTTACTCGAGTCATGATGGCTACACCTTC
>.|.|TRBV2|TRBJ2-7
CASIRDASYEQYF
TGTGCCAGCATCCGGGACGCCTCCTACGAGCAGTACTTC
>.|.|TRBV5-1|TRBJ2-1
CASSAFDNSYNEQFF
TGCGCCAGCAGTGCATTCGACAACTCCTACAATGAGCAGTTCTTC
>.|.|TRBV7-9|TRBJ2-3
CASTPIRGLMDTQYF
TGTGCCAGCACCCCCATCAGGGGCTTGATGGATACGCAGTATTTT
>.|.|TRBV9|TRBJ2-7
CASSYSATAYEQYF
TGTGCCAGCAGCTACTCAGCCACCGCCTACGAGCAGTACTTC
>.|.|TRBV2|TRBJ2-5
CASSAGFIQETQYF
TGTGCCAGCAGCGCAGGGTTTATCCAAGAGACCCAGTACTTC